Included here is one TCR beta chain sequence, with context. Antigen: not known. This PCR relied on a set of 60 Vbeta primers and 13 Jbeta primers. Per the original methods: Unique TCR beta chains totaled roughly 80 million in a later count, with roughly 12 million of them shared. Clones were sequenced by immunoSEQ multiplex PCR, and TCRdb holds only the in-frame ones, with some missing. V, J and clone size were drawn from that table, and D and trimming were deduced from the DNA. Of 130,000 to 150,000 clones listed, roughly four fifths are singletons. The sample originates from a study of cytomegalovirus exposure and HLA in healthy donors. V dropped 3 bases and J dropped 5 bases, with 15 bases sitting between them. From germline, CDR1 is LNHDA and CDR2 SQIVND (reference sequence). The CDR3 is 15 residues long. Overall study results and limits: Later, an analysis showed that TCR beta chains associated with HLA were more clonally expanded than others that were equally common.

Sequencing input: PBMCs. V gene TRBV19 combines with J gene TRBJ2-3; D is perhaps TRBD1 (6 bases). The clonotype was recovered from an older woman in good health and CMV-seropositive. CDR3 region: CASSITQGGGDTQYF. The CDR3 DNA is TGTGCCAGTAGTATTACACAGGGTGGAGGAGATACGCAGTATTTT.